This T cell receptor beta chain was captured in a study of technical replicates of blood from four donors. Repertoires were generated with immunoSEQ multiplex PCR, while TCRdb's copy carries only in-frame clones and drops some. This table holds about 93,000 clones, nearly 97% found once. Germline V gene data show CDR1 as MNHNS and CDR2 as SASEGT. Trimming pared 1 base from V and 12 bases from J, leaving 24 bases between. This CDR3 is built from 16 residues. This TCR derives from a human donor in good health. The chain combines TRBV6-1 with TRBJ1-1; no reliable D call. The material sequenced was T cells isolated from PBMCs. Here the CDR3 reads CASSEVVEQSFPAPFF. CDR3 nucleotides: TGTGCCAGCAGTGAAGTTGTCGAACAATCTTTTCCCGCCCCTTTCTTT.